This entry lists 22 T cell receptor beta chains sequenced from one sample in a study of T cells in Graves' hyperthyroidism and ophthalmopathy. The TCR beta CDR3 regions underwent amplification using RNA transcripts as the source. When the TCR CDR3 underwent first-round RT-PCR, the HTBI primer set was used. TCRdb re-called the multiplex PCR reads with MiXCR, one entry per CDR3 protein. Here the sample spans about 290,000 distinct CDR3 sequences, about 15% being singletons. The material sequenced was blood. These receptors all stem from a man aged 25-45 years with Graves' hyperthyroidism.

This clonotype was detected ten times or more. The chain has TRBV20-1 and TRBJ2-3; TRBD2 matches 8 bases. There are 15 residues in the CDR3. CDR1 is DFQATT and CDR2 is SNEGSKA in the germline V gene (reference sequence). The J segment lost 2 bases and the V segment lost 1 base, leaving 5 bases of the junction unmatched. CDR3 DNA sequence: TGCAGTGCTAGAGTAACTAGCGGAGCCACAGATACGCAGTATTTT. It yields the protein CSARVTSGATDTQYF.

This clonotype was observed a few times. The rearrangement uses TRBV7-9 and TRBJ2-3; tentative D call: TRBD1 (6 bases). The V end was cut by 4 bases, the J end by 3 bases, with 11 bases between. There are 14 residues in the CDR3. CDR1 SEHNR and CDR2 FQNEAQ come from the germline V gene (reference sequence). Here the CDR3 reads CASSSMDSTDTQYF. CDR3 bases: TGTGCCAGCAGCTCCATGGACAGTACAGATACGCAGTATTTT. The full variable domain, its missing parts supplied by reference TRBV7-9 and TRBJ2-3, is DTGVSQNPRHKITKRGQNVTFRCDPISEHNRLYWYRQTLGQGPEFLTYFQNEAQLEKSRLLSDRFSAERPKGSFSTLEIQRTEQGDSAMYLCASSSMDSTDTQYFGPGTRLTVL.

This clonotype was seen a few times. The chain joins TRBV6-1 to TRBJ2-2, with TRBD1 identical over 7 bases. Germline-derived CDR1 and CDR2 are MNHNS and SASEGT. The CDR3 totals 13 residues. V lost 9 bases and J lost 7; bases outside the gene matches: 8. As DNA, the CDR3 is TGTGCCAGTGCCGGGACAGAGGACGGGGAGCTGTTTTTT. It specifies CASAGTEDGELFF.

This clonotype was recorded a few times. V is TRBV7-9 and J is TRBJ1-4; 10 nucleotides align to TRBD1. Trimming took 5 bases from V and 7 from J; bases not matched to a gene: 7. The CDR3 loop spans 15 amino acids. CDR1 and CDR2 from the germline V gene are SEHNR and FQNEAQ (reference sequence). The CDR3 bases are TGTGCCAGCAGCCCGAGACAGGGGGCTTTTGAAAAACTGTTTTTT. Residues: CASSPRQGAFEKLFF. Using reference TRBV7-9 and TRBJ1-4 for the parts outside the CDR3, the full variable domain is DTGVSQNPRHKITKRGQNVTFRCDPISEHNRLYWYRQTLGQGPEFLTYFQNEAQLEKSRLLSDRFSAERPKGSFSTLEIQRTEQGDSAMYLCASSPRQGAFEKLFFGSGTQLSVL.

This clonotype has a count of ten or more. The rearrangement uses TRBV12-5 and TRBJ1-2; 9 positions match TRBD1. Germline trimming cut 5 bases from V and 8 bases from J; bases unmatched to any gene: 6. From germline, CDR1 is LGHNT and CDR2 FRNRAP. The CDR3 extends over 13 amino acids. The CDR3 protein is CASGSRTGVGYTF. DNA of the CDR3: TGTGCTAGTGGTAGCCGGACAGGGGTCGGCTACACCTTC.

This clonotype was picked up a small number of times. The CDR3 spells CSLAGDTQYF. DNA for the CDR3: TGCAGCCTAGCCGGGGATACGCAGTATTTT. The rearrangement joins TRBV20-1 to TRBJ2-3, with a possible D match to TRBD2 (5 bases). CDR1 and CDR2 from the germline V gene are DFQATT and SNEGSKA (reference sequence). The CDR3 has 10 residues.

This clonotype was seen a few times. V gene TRBV19 combines with J gene TRBJ2-1; 10 positions match TRBD2. This CDR3 comprises 14 residues. CDR1 LNHDA and CDR2 SQIVND come from the germline V gene (reference sequence). V shed 9 bases and J 8 bases; nucleotides not matched to a gene: 10. CDR3 region: CASRRPSGSHEQFF. The CDR3 DNA sequence: TGTGCCAGCCGGAGGCCTAGCGGGAGTCATGAGCAGTTCTTC.

This clonotype showed up just a few times. The chain links TRBV2 to TRBJ1-5, with no clear D. CDR1 is SNHLY, CDR2 FYNNEI, per germline. There are 15 residues in the CDR3. The germline V and J ends were trimmed by 2 bases and 0 bases, with 8 bases remaining between them. CDR3 nucleotide sequence: TGTGCCAGCAGTGAAACGCGGGTTAGCAATCAGCCCCAGCATTTT. It specifies CASSETRVSNQPQHF.

The table lists this clonotype with many counts. This chain uses TRBV28 with TRBJ1-1; 7 bases line up with TRBD1. Germline CDR1 is MDHEN and CDR2 is SYDVKM. The CDR3 runs 14 residues. The junction had 7 bases not matched to a gene; V was cut back by 2 bases and J by 7 bases. The CDR3 DNA reads as TGTGCCAGCAGTTTAGCCCGGGACAGAGTTGAAGCTTTCTTT. This codes for CASSLARDRVEAFF.

A remark on this clonotype: One end of the junction fails to match germline, which may point to a read error. The CDR3 region is CASSDYGDRRETQYF. The DNA for the CDR3 is TGCGCCAGCAGTGATTATGGGGACCGCCGGGAGACCCAGTACTTC. The chain carries TRBV5-5 and TRBJ2-5; D is possibly TRBD1 or TRBD2 (5 bases each). The germline CDR1 and CDR2 sequences are SGHKS and YYEKEE (reference sequence). CDR3 length: 15 residues.

This clonotype was counted many times. This chain links TRBV2 with TRBJ1-5, with 9 nucleotides matching TRBD1. The length of the CDR3 is 15 residues. V was clipped by 3 bases and J by 4 bases; unmatched bases: 4. CDR1 and CDR2 (germline): SNHLY, FYNNEI. The CDR3 coding sequence is TGTGCCAGCAGTGATCCGGGACAGGGTAATCAGCCCCAGCATTTT. It yields the protein CASSDPGQGNQPQHF.

This chain links TRBV5-1 with TRBJ1-2; a possible D gene is TRBD1 (5 bases). In germline, CDR1 is SGHRS, CDR2 YFSETQ. CDR3 size: 14 residues. Trimming shortened V by 4 bases and J by 3 bases, and 13 bases separated the two germline ends. CDR3 DNA: TGCGCCAGCAGCGTGGGGCCGCAGGACTATGGCTACACCTTC. Protein sequence: CASSVGPQDYGYTF.

This clonotype was seen repeatedly, ten times or more. The rearrangement joins TRBV11-2 to TRBJ2-1; 9 nucleotides agree with TRBD2. CDR1 SGHAT and CDR2 FQNNGV come from the germline V gene. CDR3 length: 14 residues. V lost 4 bases and J lost 7; bases outside the gene matches: 5. The CDR3 is CASSSATSGNEQFF. In nucleotides, the CDR3 is TGTGCCAGCAGCTCGGCGACTAGCGGTAATGAGCAGTTCTTC.

The sample holds many counts of this clonotype. This chain uses TRBV5-8 with TRBJ2-5, with 8 bases aligning to TRBD1. The CDR3 is 14 amino acids. The trim removed 4 bases at V and 5 bases at J, leaving 7 bases unmatched. Germline V gene data show CDR1 as SGHTS and CDR2 as YDEGEE. The CDR3 spells CASSAQGAGETQYF. In DNA, the CDR3 is TGTGCCAGCAGCGCGCAGGGGGCAGGGGAGACCCAGTACTTC. Filled out from reference TRBV5-8 and TRBJ2-5, the complete variable domain reads EAGVTQSPTHLIKTRGQQATLRCSPISGHTSVYWYQQALGLGLQFLLWYDEGEERNRGNFPPRFSGRQFPNYSSELNVNALELEDSALYLCASSAQGAGETQYFGPGTRLLVL.

The V gene is TRBV6-2 or TRBV6-3, the J gene TRBJ2-1, with 9 bases that match TRBD1. Germline CDR1 MNHEY, CDR2 SVGEGT. The CDR3 totals 14 residues. V shed 6 bases and J 3 bases; nucleotides not matched to a gene: 3. The CDR3 spells CASRPGQGYNEQFF. CDR3 DNA: TGTGCCAGCAGACCGGGACAGGGCTACAATGAGCAGTTCTTC.

At least ten counts were recorded for this clonotype. This chain joins TRBV5-1 and TRBJ2-3; TRBD1 aligns across 12 bases. Germline loops: CDR1 SGHRS, CDR2 YFSETQ. V lost 2 bases to trimming and J lost 0 bases; unmatched junction nucleotides: 13. The CDR3 totals 20 residues. CDR3 coding DNA: TGCGCCAGCAGCTTACAACCTCCGGGACAGGGGGCCCTTAGCACAGATACGCAGTATTTT. Protein sequence: CASSLQPPGQGALSTDTQYF.

The chain couples TRBV20-1 to TRBJ2-1; 7 bases are a match to TRBD2. Germline-derived CDR1 and CDR2 are DFQATT and SNEGSKA (reference sequence). The CDR3 consists of 14 residues. Germline trimming cut 6 bases from V and 4 bases from J; bases unmatched to any gene: 9. The CDR3 bases are TGCAGTGCCCAGGCTAGCGGCTATTACAATGAGCAGTTCTTC. It is translated as CSAQASGYYNEQFF.

This sequence joins TRBV20-1 and TRBJ2-1; possible D gene TRBD2, 6 bases. The V end lost 5 bases, the J end lost 9 bases, and 17 bases lay between the germline ends. The CDR3 is 13 residues long. The germline gives CDR1 DFQATT, CDR2 SNEGSKA (reference sequence). CDR3 sequence: CSAWDSGYGEQFF. CDR3 sequence (DNA): TGCAGTGCTTGGGACTCGGGGTACGGTGAGCAGTTCTTC.

This clonotype was observed at least ten times. Here the CDR3 reads CSARSTGTGYGYTF. The CDR3 DNA sequence: TGCAGTGCTAGATCAACCGGGACAGGCTATGGCTACACCTTC. The V gene is TRBV20-1, the J gene TRBJ1-2, with 8 positions matching TRBD1. The V and J ends lost 2 bases and 4 bases, in that order; junction bases with no gene match: 6. The CDR3 has 14 amino acids. The germline V gene encodes CDR1 DFQATT and CDR2 SNEGSKA (reference sequence).

CDR3 coding DNA: TGTGCCAGCAGCGGGACTAGCGGAAACACCGGGGAGCTGTTTTTT. As protein: CASSGTSGNTGELFF. The V call is TRBV9, the J call TRBJ2-2; 10 bases align to TRBD2. Germline trimming cut 3 bases from V and 2 bases from J; bases unmatched to any gene: 1. The CDR3 sequence is 15 residues long. The germline CDR1 and CDR2 sequences are SGDLS and YYNGEE. Full variable domain (remainder filled in from reference TRBV9 and TRBJ2-2): DSGVTQTPKHLITATGQRVTLRCSPRSGDLSVYWYQQSLDQGLQFLIQYYNGEERAKGNILERFSAQQFPDLHSELNLSSLELGDSALYFCASSGTSGNTGELFFGEGSRLTVL.

This clonotype was seen ten or more times. The chain carries TRBV27 and TRBJ2-7; TRBD2 agrees at 9 bases. Germline CDR1 is MNHEY and CDR2 is SMNVEV (reference sequence). The CDR3 is 16 residues long. V shed 6 bases and J 3 bases; nucleotides not matched to a gene: 12. CDR3 sequence (DNA): TGTGCCAGCAGACCCGTGGCGGGAGGGAAGGTCTACGAGCAGTACTTC. This gives the protein CASRPVAGGKVYEQYF.

Ten or more counts support this clonotype. The chain is built from TRBV28 and TRBJ1-5; no clear D. Germline CDR1 MDHEN, CDR2 SYDVKM. This CDR3 has 15 amino acids. V was cut by 6 bases and J by 4 bases, with 16 bases left in between. CDR3 in DNA: TGTGCCAGCAGCACGGACCCCACCACGAATCAGCCCCAGCATTTT. This codes for CASSTDPTTNQPQHF.